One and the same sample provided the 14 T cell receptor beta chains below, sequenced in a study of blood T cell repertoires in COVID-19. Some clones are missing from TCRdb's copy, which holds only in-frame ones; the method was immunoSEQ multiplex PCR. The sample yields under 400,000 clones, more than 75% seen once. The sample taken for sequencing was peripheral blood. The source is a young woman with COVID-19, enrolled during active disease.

In DNA form, the CDR3 reads TGTGCCAGCAGTTTAACGGCAGGGCAGGACACTGAAGCTTTCTTT. As protein: CASSLTAGQDTEAFF. V usage is TRBV27 and J usage is TRBJ1-1, with a possible D match to TRBD1 (5 bases). This CDR3 is built from 15 residues. Germline V gene data show CDR1 as MNHEY and CDR2 as SMNVEV (reference sequence). The V end lost 2 bases, the J end lost 3 bases, and 13 bases lay between the germline ends.

CDR3 loop: CASTSVGLAGGSSYNEQFF. CDR3 coding DNA: TGTGCCAGTACCAGTGTGGGGCTAGCGGGAGGAAGCTCCTACAATGAGCAGTTCTTC. J is TRBJ2-1 and V is TRBV19; TRBD2 agrees at 11 bases. The V segment lost 7 bases and the J segment 0 bases; nucleotides outside the gene matches: 14. Germline V gene data show CDR1 as LNHDA and CDR2 as SQIVND (reference sequence). The CDR3 totals 19 residues.

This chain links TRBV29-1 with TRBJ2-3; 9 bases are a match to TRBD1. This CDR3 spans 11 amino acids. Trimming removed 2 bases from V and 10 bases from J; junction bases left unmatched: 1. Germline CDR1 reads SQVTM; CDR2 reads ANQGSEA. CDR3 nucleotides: TGCAGCGTTGAAACAGGGGGCGCGCAGTATTTT. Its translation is CSVETGGAQYF.

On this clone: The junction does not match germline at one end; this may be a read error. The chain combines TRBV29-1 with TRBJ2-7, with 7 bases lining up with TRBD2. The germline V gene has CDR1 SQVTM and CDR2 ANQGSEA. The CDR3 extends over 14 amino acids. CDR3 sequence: CSALAARSSYEQHF. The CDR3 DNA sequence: TGCAGCGCCCTAGCGGCAAGAAGCTCCTACGAGCAGCACTTC.

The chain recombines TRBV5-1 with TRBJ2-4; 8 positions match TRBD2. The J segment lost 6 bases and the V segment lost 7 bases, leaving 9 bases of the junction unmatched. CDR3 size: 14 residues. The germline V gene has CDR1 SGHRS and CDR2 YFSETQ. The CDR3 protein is CASSDSGMGNIQYF. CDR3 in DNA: TGCGCCAGCTCAGATAGCGGGATGGGAAACATTCAGTACTTC.

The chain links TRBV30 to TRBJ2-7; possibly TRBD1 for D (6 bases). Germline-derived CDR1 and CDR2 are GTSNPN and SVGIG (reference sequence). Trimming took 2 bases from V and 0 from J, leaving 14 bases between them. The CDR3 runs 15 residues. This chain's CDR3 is CAWSLGQGHSYEQYF. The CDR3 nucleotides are TGTGCCTGGAGTCTCGGCCAGGGGCACTCCTACGAGCAGTACTTC.

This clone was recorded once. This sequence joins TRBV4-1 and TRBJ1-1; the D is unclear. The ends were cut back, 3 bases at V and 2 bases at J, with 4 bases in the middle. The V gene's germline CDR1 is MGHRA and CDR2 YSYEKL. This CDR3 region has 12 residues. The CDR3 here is CASSHLNTEAFF. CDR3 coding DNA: TGCGCCAGCAGCCACCTTAACACTGAAGCTTTCTTT.

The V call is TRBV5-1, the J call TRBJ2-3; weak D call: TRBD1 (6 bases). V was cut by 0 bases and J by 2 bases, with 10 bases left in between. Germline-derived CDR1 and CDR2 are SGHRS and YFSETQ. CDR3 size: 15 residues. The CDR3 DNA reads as TGCGCCAGCAGCTTGGTGGACAGTGACACAGATACGCAGTATTTT. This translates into CASSLVDSDTDTQYF. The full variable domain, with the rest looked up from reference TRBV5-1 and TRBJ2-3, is KAGVTQTPRYLIKTRGQQVTLSCSPISGHRSVSWYQQTPGQGLQFLFEYFSETQRNKGNFPGRFSGRQFSNSRSEMNVSTLELGDSALYLCASSLVDSDTDTQYFGPGTRLTVL.

The CDR3 protein is CASTQDTGAAADTQYF. For the CDR3, the DNA is TGTGCCAGTACCCAAGACACAGGCGCGGCCGCAGATACGCAGTATTTT. V usage is TRBV19 and J usage is TRBJ2-3; a possible D gene is TRBD1 (5 bases). The ends were cut back, 7 bases at V and 4 bases at J, with 21 bases in the middle. The CDR3 length is 16 residues. Germline V gene data show CDR1 as LNHDA and CDR2 as SQIVND (reference sequence).

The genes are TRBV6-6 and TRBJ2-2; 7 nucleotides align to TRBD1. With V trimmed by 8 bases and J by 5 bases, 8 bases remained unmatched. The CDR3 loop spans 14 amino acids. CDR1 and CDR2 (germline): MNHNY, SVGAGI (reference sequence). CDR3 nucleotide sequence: TGTGCCAGCGGGGGAAGGGGACAGACCGGGGAGCTGTTTTTT. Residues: CASGGRGQTGELFF.

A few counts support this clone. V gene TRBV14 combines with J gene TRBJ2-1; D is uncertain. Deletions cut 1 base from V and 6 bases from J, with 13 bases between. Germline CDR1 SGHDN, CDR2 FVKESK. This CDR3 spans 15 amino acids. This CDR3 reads CASSQGVTTSNEQFF. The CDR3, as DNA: TGTGCCAGCAGCCAAGGGGTAACGACTTCCAATGAGCAGTTCTTC.

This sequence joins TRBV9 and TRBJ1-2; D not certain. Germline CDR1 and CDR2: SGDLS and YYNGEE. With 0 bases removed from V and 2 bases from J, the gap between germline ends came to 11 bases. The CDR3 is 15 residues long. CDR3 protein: CASSVEPTVNYGYTF. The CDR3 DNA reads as TGTGCCAGCAGCGTAGAGCCCACCGTAAACTATGGCTACACCTTC.

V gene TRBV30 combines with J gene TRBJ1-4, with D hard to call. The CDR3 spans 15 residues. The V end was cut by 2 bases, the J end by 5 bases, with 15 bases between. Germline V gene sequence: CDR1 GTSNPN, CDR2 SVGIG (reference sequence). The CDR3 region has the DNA TGTGCCTGGAGTCCCCTACAGTCCTACAATGAAAAACTGTTTTTT. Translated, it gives CAWSPLQSYNEKLFF.

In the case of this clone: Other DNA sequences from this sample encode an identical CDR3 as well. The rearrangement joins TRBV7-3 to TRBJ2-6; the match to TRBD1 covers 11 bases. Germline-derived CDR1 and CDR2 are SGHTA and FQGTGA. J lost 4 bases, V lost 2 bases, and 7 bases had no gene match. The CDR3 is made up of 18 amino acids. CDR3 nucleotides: TGTGCCAGCAGCTTACTAGGACAGGGGGCGGCAGGGGCCAACGTCCTGACTTTC. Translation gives CASSLLGQGAAGANVLTF.